These 10 T cell receptor beta chains share one sample of origin, sequenced in a study of blood T cell repertoires in COVID-19. Clones were read by immunoSEQ multiplex PCR, and TCRdb kept only the in-frame ones, dropping some. The repertoire holds a few hundred thousand clones, 88% seen once, with more than 1% in the top ten. Sequenced sample: PBMCs or T cells enriched from blood (not recorded which). Every receptor here comes from a woman aged 18-29 years who had recovered from COVID-19.

CDR3 amino acids: CASSVGEGGDSPLHF. The CDR3 DNA reads TGTGCCAGCAGCGTAGGGGAGGGGGGAGATTCACCCCTCCACTTT. The chain uses TRBV9 and TRBJ1-6; possible D gene TRBD1, 6 bases. This CDR3 is 15 amino acids long. Trimming removed 0 bases at V and 8 bases at J, with 12 bases between. Germline CDR1 and CDR2: SGDLS and YYNGEE.

The chain combines TRBV29-1 with TRBJ1-2, with D perhaps TRBD1 (6 bases). Deletions cut 4 bases from V and 2 bases from J, with 11 bases between. The CDR3 has 13 residues. The germline gives CDR1 SQVTM, CDR2 ANQGSEA. The CDR3: CSVGGGANYGYTF. DNA for the CDR3: TGCAGCGTTGGGGGGGGCGCGAACTATGGCTACACCTTC.

This chain uses TRBV11-2 with TRBJ1-2, with 7 bases aligning to TRBD1. Germline loops: CDR1 SGHAT, CDR2 FQNNGV. The CDR3 contains 13 residues. V was pared by 4 bases and J by 8 bases, with 7 bases of the junction left unmatched. CDR3 sequence: CASSWRDRRGYTF. In nucleotides, the CDR3 is TGTGCCAGCAGCTGGCGGGACAGACGGGGCTACACCTTC.

The chain employs TRBV5-4 and TRBJ2-7, with 7 bases lining up with TRBD1. V was clipped by 1 base and J by 2 bases; unmatched bases: 0. This CDR3 spans 13 amino acids. The germline gives CDR1 SGHNT, CDR2 YYREEE (reference sequence). DNA for the CDR3: TGTGCCAGCAGCTTGACAGGGGCCTACGAGCAGTACTTC. Protein sequence: CASSLTGAYEQYF.

V is TRBV18 and J is TRBJ1-5; no firm D call. From germline, CDR1 is KGHSH and CDR2 LQKENI. The V and J ends lost 6 bases and 2 bases respectively, with 11 bases between them. CDR3 length: 14 residues. CDR3 sequence: CASSLGGRNQPQHF. The CDR3 nucleotides read TGTGCCAGCTCCCTTGGAGGACGCAATCAGCCCCAGCATTTT.

This sequence joins TRBV11-2 and TRBJ2-2, with TRBD2 identical over 7 bases. Per germline, CDR1 SGHAT and CDR2 FQNNGV. The CDR3 loop spans 16 amino acids. Trimming took 5 bases from V and 3 from J; bases not matched to a gene: 9. The CDR3, as DNA: TGTGCCAGCAGCCATCTCACTAGCGCTTACACCGGGGAGCTGTTTTTT. Encoded protein: CASSHLTSAYTGELFF.

This clone occurred a few times. This rearrangement joins TRBV11-2 to TRBJ2-7; D unclear. Trimming took 2 bases from V and 4 from J, leaving 6 bases between them. The germline gives CDR1 SGHAT, CDR2 FQNNGV. The length of the CDR3 is 12 residues. The CDR3 protein is CASSLTVYEQYF. The CDR3 region has the DNA TGTGCCAGCAGCTTAACGGTATACGAGCAGTACTTC.

The gene calls are TRBV12-3 or TRBV12-4 and TRBJ2-7, with D possibly matching TRBD1 (6 bases). The ends were cut back, 0 bases at V and 12 bases at J, with 12 bases in the middle. The CDR3 spans 12 residues. CDR3 sequence reads: CASSLAKGVPYF. CDR3 coding DNA: TGTGCCAGCAGTTTAGCGAAGGGGGTTCCGTACTTC.

The chain recombines TRBV7-2 with TRBJ2-1; 10 bases agree with TRBD2. This CDR3 spans 15 amino acids. Looked up from germline, CDR1 is SGHTA and CDR2 is FQGNSA. V gave up 2 bases and J gave up 2 bases; unmatched junction bases: 0. The CDR3: CASSLSGGAYNEQFF. The CDR3, as DNA: TGTGCCAGCAGCTTAAGCGGGGGGGCCTACAATGAGCAGTTCTTC.

This clone was found once. The rearrangement joins TRBV2 to TRBJ1-2; 12 bases map to TRBD1. Germline loops: CDR1 SNHLY, CDR2 FYNNEI. The CDR3 consists of 17 residues. The V and J ends lost 6 bases and 0 bases, in that order; junction bases with no gene match: 8. Written as DNA, the CDR3 is TGTGCCAGCAGAGCCATGGGACAGGGGGCTCCTAACTATGGCTACACCTTC. Protein sequence: CASRAMGQGAPNYGYTF.